Following are 31 T cell receptor beta chains from one sample sequenced in a study of blood T cell repertoires in COVID-19. Libraries were prepared by immunoSEQ multiplex PCR; TCRdb keeps only in-frame clonotypes and omits some of them. The sample consists of tens of thousands of clones, around 75% of them appearing once. Input material: peripheral blood. These receptors all stem from a human donor in a cohort sampled during active COVID-19.

In its sample, this clone was seen once. The chain recombines TRBV7-2 with TRBJ2-1, with a possible D match to TRBD1 (5 bases). Germline V lookup: CDR1 SGHTA, CDR2 FQGNSA. The CDR3 is 13 residues long. V was pared by 5 bases and J by 4 bases, with 9 bases between. DNA of the CDR3: TGTGCCAGCAGCGTTCGACAGTACAATGAGCAGTTCTTC. Its translation is CASSVRQYNEQFF.

The genes are TRBV5-1 and TRBJ2-3, with TRBD2 as a possible D gene (6 bases). Trimming took off 4 bases at V and 1 base at J, with 10 bases between the two ends. CDR3 length equals 14 residues. Germline V CDR1 and CDR2: SGHRS, YFSETQ. In DNA, the CDR3 is TGCGCCAGCAGCCCCGGAGGGGGCACAGATACGCAGTATTTT. Encoded protein: CASSPGGGTDTQYF.

This chain links TRBV10-2 with TRBJ1-6; 12 bases line up with TRBD1. Losses at the gene ends were 6 bases for V and 0 bases for J; bases not matched to a gene: 6. The length of the CDR3 is 18 residues. Germline lookup yields CDR1 WSHSY and CDR2 SAAADI. The CDR3 is CASREGQGADSYNSPLHF. The CDR3 region has the DNA TGCGCCAGCAGGGAGGGACAGGGGGCCGACTCCTATAATTCACCCCTCCACTTT.

The genes are TRBV6-2 or TRBV6-3 and TRBJ1-6; no clear D. The V end was cut by 4 bases, the J end by 7 bases, with 11 bases between. This CDR3 has 14 amino acids. Germline V lookup: CDR1 MNHEY, CDR2 SVGEGT. CDR3 amino acids: CASSWAIANSPLHF. The CDR3 DNA reads TGTGCCAGCAGTTGGGCCATTGCCAATTCACCCCTCCACTTT.

This clone appeared once. This sequence joins TRBV18 and TRBJ1-2; TRBD1 might be the D (6 bases). Germline assignment: CDR1 KGHSH and CDR2 LQKENI. The length of the CDR3 is 13 residues. Trimming cost V 3 bases and J 3 bases, with 8 bases left between them. As DNA, the CDR3 is TGTGCCAGCTCACCGGACAGTTACTATGGCTACACCTTC. It encodes CASSPDSYYGYTF.

The DNA of the CDR3 is TGTGCCAGCAGCCAAAGGACAGAGAATTCACCCCTCCACTTT. Encoded protein: CASSQRTENSPLHF. The chain combines TRBV4-2 with TRBJ1-6, with a tentative D call TRBD1 (6 bases). Per the germline V gene, CDR1 is LGHNA and CDR2 is YNFKEQ. The CDR3 loop spans 14 amino acids. V gave up 2 bases and J gave up 7 bases, with 9 bases separating them.

The DNA for the CDR3 is TGTGCCAGCAGCTTAGACAGGGTAAAGGGCACTGAAGCTTTCTTT. Translated, it gives CASSLDRVKGTEAFF. The J gene is TRBJ1-1, the V gene TRBV7-2; perhaps TRBD1 as D (6 bases). The CDR3 totals 15 residues. Germline V gene data show CDR1 as SGHTA and CDR2 as FQGNSA. The ends were cut back, 1 base at V and 4 bases at J, with 13 bases in the middle.

The chain carries TRBV10-2 and TRBJ1-5; D unresolved. Germline loops: CDR1 WSHSY, CDR2 SAAADI. The CDR3 covers 14 residues. With 3 bases removed from V and 8 bases from J, the gap between germline ends came to 14 bases. The CDR3 DNA is TGCGCCAGCAGTGACAGAGGAGCCGAAGAGCCCCAGCATTTT. It specifies CASSDRGAEEPQHF.

V usage is TRBV5-3 and J usage is TRBJ2-6, with D tentatively TRBD1 (5 bases). TRBV5-3 is known as an ORF, though its function is uncertain. V shed 2 bases and J shed 1 base, with 22 bases lying between them. The CDR3 totals 20 residues. The DNA of the CDR3 is TGTGCCAGAAGCTTCACCGCACGCAGGGATAGGTGGTCTGGGGCCAACGTCCTGACTTTC. It translates to CARSFTARRDRWSGANVLTF.

The chain employs TRBV27 and TRBJ1-6; 8 bases align to TRBD1. Germline lookup yields CDR1 MNHEY and CDR2 SMNVEV (reference sequence). The CDR3 has 15 amino acids. V dropped 6 bases and J dropped 8; count of bases not matched to a gene: 9. The CDR3 DNA reads TGTGCCAGCAGCCCCGGCAGGGACAGGTATTCACCCCTCCACTTT. This translates into CASSPGRDRYSPLHF.

This chain joins TRBV7-2 and TRBJ2-4, with D perhaps matching TRBD1 (6 bases). This CDR3 has 15 amino acids. Trimming shortened V by 5 bases and J by 0 bases, and 11 bases separated the two germline ends. CDR1 SGHTA and CDR2 FQGNSA come from the germline V gene. CDR3 DNA sequence: TGTGCCAGCAGCCCCACACAGGGAGCCAAAAACATTCAGTACTTC. This gives the protein CASSPTQGAKNIQYF.

This clone is a singleton in its sample. This chain uses TRBV10-3 with TRBJ2-3, with 8 bases matching TRBD1. Losses at the gene ends were 8 bases for V and 2 bases for J; bases not matched to a gene: 6. The length of the CDR3 is 14 residues. The germline V gene has CDR1 ENHRY and CDR2 SYGVKD. CDR3 sequence reads: CAIGTGQLTDTQYF. For the CDR3, the DNA is TGTGCCATCGGGACAGGCCAACTCACAGATACGCAGTATTTT.

This chain uses TRBV3-1 (or the pseudogene TRBV3-2) with TRBJ2-7, with 7 nucleotides matching TRBD2. Germline V CDR1 and CDR2: LGHDT, YNNKEL (reference sequence). The CDR3 extends over 15 amino acids. V dropped 1 base and J dropped 7; count of bases not matched to a gene: 10. The CDR3 reads CASSQGGGRVHEQYF. In nucleotides, the CDR3 is TGTGCCAGCAGCCAAGGTGGCGGGAGAGTCCATGAGCAGTACTTC.

V usage is TRBV15 and J usage is TRBJ2-1, with 10 bases matching TRBD2. V shed 1 base, J shed 15 bases, and the junction held 18 bases outside the gene matches. Germline CDR1 and CDR2: LNHNV and YYDKDF (reference sequence). The CDR3 has 17 amino acids. The CDR3 loop reads CATSRAKIGTSVSNPFF. CDR3 nucleotides: TGTGCCACCAGCAGAGCGAAGATCGGGACTAGCGTGTCTAATCCGTTCTTC.

To note about this clone: Different DNA sequences within this sample yield the same CDR3. The chain combines TRBV18 with TRBJ2-5, with unresolved D. V was shortened by 5 bases and J by 2 bases, with 3 bases between the two germline ends. The CDR3 extends over 11 amino acids. CDR1 is KGHSH and CDR2 is LQKENI in the germline V gene. The CDR3 sequence is CASSSQETQYF. CDR3 nucleotides: TGTGCCAGCTCATCGCAAGAGACCCAGTACTTC. Combining the CDR3 with reference TRBV18 and TRBJ2-5 gives the whole variable domain NAGVMQNPRHLVRRRGQEARLRCSPMKGHSHVYWYRQLPEEGLKFMVYLQKENIIDESGMPKERFSAEFPKEGPSILRIQQVVRGDSAAYFCASSSQETQYFGPGTRLLVL.

The chain combines TRBV19 with TRBJ1-2; D is unclear. The germline gives CDR1 LNHDA, CDR2 SQIVND (reference sequence). V shed 8 bases and J shed 4 bases, with 20 bases lying between them. The CDR3 is 15 amino acids. The CDR3 coding sequence is TGTGCCAGTTCCGATGACCTTTTTGGAGGCTATGGCTACACCTTC. It specifies CASSDDLFGGYGYTF. The full variable domain, completed using reference TRBV19 and TRBJ1-2, is DGGITQSPKYLFRKEGQNVTLSCEQNLNHDAMYWYRQDPGQGLRLIYYSQIVNDFQKGDIAEGYSVSREKKESFPLTVTSAQKNPTAFYLCASSDDLFGGYGYTFGSGTRLTVV.

This chain links TRBV6-5 with TRBJ2-7, with 9 nucleotides matching TRBD1. With V trimmed by 6 bases and J by 4 bases, 7 bases remained unmatched. The CDR3 runs 14 residues. Germline values: CDR1 MNHEY, CDR2 SVGAGI. CDR3 region: CASRPGTGIYEQYF. CDR3 sequence (DNA): TGTGCCAGCAGGCCCGGGACAGGGATTTACGAGCAGTACTTC.

The chain combines TRBV4-1 with TRBJ2-1; possibly TRBD2 for D (5 bases). Between the trimmed V and J ends, which lost 4 bases and 2 bases, there was a span of 15 bases. This CDR3 comprises 16 residues. Germline V lookup: CDR1 MGHRA, CDR2 YSYEKL. CDR3 residues: CASSRGPIGAYNEQFF. The CDR3 DNA is TGCGCCAGCAGCCGAGGACCCATCGGGGCCTACAATGAGCAGTTCTTC.

The gene calls are TRBV7-6 and TRBJ2-5, with 9 bases lining up with TRBD1. Unmatched junction bases numbered 5, after V lost 4 bases and J lost 5 bases. Germline CDR1 SGHVS, CDR2 FNYEAQ. CDR3 length: 14 amino acids. The CDR3 DNA reads as TGTGCCAGCAGCTCCAGGACAGGGGTCGAGACCCAGTACTTC. Amino acids: CASSSRTGVETQYF.

The chain carries TRBV4-1 and TRBJ2-1, with 9 bases aligning to TRBD2. V gave up 0 bases and J gave up 0 bases; unmatched junction bases: 6. CDR3 length: 18 amino acids. Germline V gene lookup returns CDR1 MGHRA and CDR2 YSYEKL. DNA of the CDR3: TGCGCCAGCAGCCAAGATATCGCGGGAGGGGTCTCCTACAATGAGCAGTTCTTC. Translating it yields CASSQDIAGGVSYNEQFF.

This clone was counted a single time. The chain links TRBV3-1 (or the pseudogene TRBV3-2) to TRBJ2-1, with TRBD2 matching 12 bases. CDR1 and CDR2 (germline): LGHDT, YNNKEL (reference sequence). The CDR3 runs to 16 residues. V shed 7 bases, J shed 7 bases, and the junction held 11 bases outside the gene matches. The DNA for the CDR3 is TGTGCCAGCAACCACGCTAGCGGGAGGGCCAATAATGAGCAGTTCTTC. Protein sequence: CASNHASGRANNEQFF.

This chain connects TRBV3-1 (or the pseudogene TRBV3-2) to TRBJ2-5; 9 nucleotides line up with TRBD1. The CDR3 loop spans 13 amino acids. Germline CDR1 and CDR2: LGHDT and YNNKEL (reference sequence). Losses at the gene ends were 4 bases for V and 5 bases for J; bases not matched to a gene: 2. CDR3 region: CASSRDRGETQYF. The CDR3 region has the DNA TGTGCCAGCAGCCGAGACAGGGGGGAGACCCAGTACTTC.

The CDR3 sequence: CASSGLAGGAGGEQFF. The CDR3 DNA follows: TGTGCCAGCAGTGGGCTAGCGGGAGGCGCAGGGGGTGAGCAGTTCTTC. This chain joins TRBV2 and TRBJ2-1, with 11 positions matching TRBD2. Trimming took 4 bases from V and 9 from J; bases not matched to a gene: 11. This CDR3 comprises 16 residues. Germline V lookup: CDR1 SNHLY, CDR2 FYNNEI.

DNA for the CDR3: TGTGCCAGCAGTGAAGGTGACAGGGGGAATTCACCCCTCCACTTT. Translating it yields CASSEGDRGNSPLHF. The genes are TRBV6-1 and TRBJ1-6; 9 bases match TRBD1. Germline CDR1 reads MNHNS; CDR2 reads SASEGT. The CDR3 is 15 residues long. Trimming cost V 1 base and J 7 bases; bases outside gene matches: 2.

The chain employs TRBV30 and TRBJ2-1; D is perhaps TRBD1 (5 bases). Trimming removed 7 bases from V and 2 bases from J, with 9 bases in between. The CDR3 loop spans 12 amino acids. In germline, CDR1 is GTSNPN, CDR2 SVGIG (reference sequence). CDR3 sequence (DNA): TGTGCCTCCTGGACAACCTACAATGAGCAGTTCTTC. Translating it yields CASWTTYNEQFF.

The chain uses TRBV5-1 and TRBJ2-7; 7 bases map to TRBD1. Germline trimming cut 4 bases from V and 3 bases from J; bases unmatched to any gene: 7. This CDR3 comprises 14 residues. Looked up from germline, CDR1 is SGHRS and CDR2 is YFSETQ. CDR3 protein: CASSPRGQSYEQYF. In nucleotides, the CDR3 is TGCGCCAGCAGCCCGAGGGGGCAGAGCTACGAGCAGTACTTC. Full variable domain (remainder filled in from reference TRBV5-1 and TRBJ2-7): KAGVTQTPRYLIKTRGQQVTLSCSPISGHRSVSWYQQTPGQGLQFLFEYFSETQRNKGNFPGRFSGRQFSNSRSEMNVSTLELGDSALYLCASSPRGQSYEQYFGPGTRLTVT.

This chain links TRBV19 with TRBJ1-1; tentatively, D is TRBD1 (5 bases). Germline lookup yields CDR1 LNHDA and CDR2 SQIVND (reference sequence). The CDR3 contains 15 residues. V was trimmed by 9 bases and J by 0 bases, leaving 17 bases between them. Here the CDR3 DNA reads TGTGCCAGCAGGGCGGCAGGGAACCTGAACACTGAAGCTTTCTTT. Translation: CASRAAGNLNTEAFF.

This clone came up a few times. V and J are TRBV6-6 and TRBJ2-2, with 8 nucleotides matching TRBD1. This CDR3 has 13 residues. CDR1 and CDR2 from the germline V gene are MNHNY and SVGAGI (reference sequence). The ends lost 9 bases at V and 5 bases at J; junction bases unmatched: 5. The CDR3 DNA follows: TGTGCCAGTCAACAGGGGGATACCGGGGAGCTGTTTTTT. It is translated as CASQQGDTGELFF.

CDR3 sequence reads: CASSAYTPSRGGEAFF. In DNA, the CDR3 is TGCGCCAGCAGCGCTTATACCCCCTCTAGAGGCGGTGAAGCTTTCTTT. The chain couples TRBV4-3 to TRBJ1-1, with D unclear. The CDR3 spans 16 residues. The ends were cut back, 5 bases at V and 7 bases at J, with 23 bases in the middle. CDR1 is LGHNA and CDR2 is YSLEER in the germline V gene.

This clone was detected a few times. The J gene is TRBJ1-1, the V gene TRBV10-3; D is unclear. Trimming pared 5 bases from V and 0 bases from J, leaving 10 bases between. The germline V gene has CDR1 ENHRY and CDR2 SYGVKD. The length of the CDR3 is 14 residues. The CDR3 protein is CAISLDKLNTEAFF. The CDR3 nucleotides are TGTGCCATCAGTCTCGACAAGCTGAACACTGAAGCTTTCTTT.

This clone turned up a few times. The rearrangement joins TRBV19 to TRBJ2-1, with 15 bases fitting TRBD2. After removal of 5 bases from V and 5 bases from J, the junction contained 13 bases not matched to a gene. Per the germline V gene, CDR1 is LNHDA and CDR2 is SQIVND (reference sequence). CDR3 length: 19 amino acids. In nucleotides, the CDR3 is TGTGCCAGTAGTGTTGGACTAGCGGGAGGGCTCGCGGGAAACAATGAGCAGTTCTTC. Translated: CASSVGLAGGLAGNNEQFF.